One and the same sample provided the 27 T cell receptor beta chains below, sequenced in a study of molecular identifiers for immune sequencing clone quantification. Each CDR3 protein is one row after TCRdb ran MiXCR on the PCR reads. The sample contains around 43,000 distinct CDR3 sequences, roughly 19% of which appear only once. The material sequenced was naive CD8+ T cells from blood, with Jurkat cell RNA spiked in. Subset reported: FACS-sorted CD8+CD4-CCR7+CD45RA+ naive T cells. The receptors originated from a human donor in good health. Some libraries in this study had Jurkat cell RNA spiked in.

This clonotype was counted many times. This chain connects TRBV12-3 or TRBV12-4 to TRBJ1-2; the match to TRBD1 covers 10 bases. The trim removed 5 bases at V and 4 bases at J, leaving 4 bases unmatched. CDR3 length: 14 amino acids. The DNA of the CDR3 is TGTGCCAGCAGTGCCGGGACAGGGGTCTATGGCTACACCTTC. Its protein is CASSAGTGVYGYTF.

The chain joins TRBV7-2 to TRBJ2-7, with no clear D. The germline CDR1 and CDR2 sequences are SGHTA and FQGNSA. The CDR3 covers 12 residues. The V gene lost 7 bases and the J gene lost 7 bases, with 14 bases spanning the gap. As DNA, the CDR3 is TGTGCCAGCACCCGGACCCCGGAGGAGCAGTACTTC. It translates to CASTRTPEEQYF.

The chain's CDR3 is CASSLNSLAGHTDTQYF. The CDR3 DNA reads TGTGCCAGCAGCTTAAACAGCTTAGCGGGGCACACAGATACGCAGTATTTT. The J gene is TRBJ2-3, the V gene TRBV5-4, with 8 bases fitting TRBD2. CDR1 is SGHNT, CDR2 YYREEE, per germline (reference sequence). The V gene end was trimmed by 2 bases and the J gene end by 2 bases; junction bases not matched to a gene: 10. This CDR3 contains 17 residues.

This clonotype has ten or more counts. This chain connects TRBV4-1 to TRBJ2-7; D remains ambiguous. The CDR3 extends over 13 amino acids. CDR1 and CDR2 from the germline V gene are MGHRA and YSYEKL. V lost 4 bases, J lost 4 bases, and 11 bases lay in between. DNA of the CDR3: TGCGCCAGCAGCCCCCCTGCCGTTTACGAGCAGTACTTC. The encoded protein is CASSPPAVYEQYF.

This clonotype occurred many times. The chain couples TRBV12-3 or TRBV12-4 to TRBJ1-4; D is undetermined. With 8 bases removed from V and 3 bases from J, the gap between germline ends came to 13 bases. CDR3 length: 14 amino acids. The CDR3 loop reads CASRSLGSNEKLFF. CDR3 DNA: TGTGCCAGCCGTTCCCTGGGATCTAATGAAAAACTGTTTTTT.

This clonotype was detected ten times or more. The V call is TRBV7-9, the J call TRBJ1-1, with unresolved D. Trimming removed 5 bases at V and 5 bases at J, with 18 bases between. CDR3 size: 15 residues. Germline loops: CDR1 SEHNR, CDR2 FQNEAQ (reference sequence). This CDR3 is CASSPGGERGTEAFF. As DNA, the CDR3 is TGTGCCAGCAGCCCAGGTGGCGAACGAGGGACTGAAGCTTTCTTT.

The V gene is TRBV4-1, the J gene TRBJ1-1, with D possibly being TRBD1 (5 bases). CDR1 is MGHRA, CDR2 YSYEKL, per germline. Trimming stripped 1 base from V and 2 bases from J, with 11 bases between. The CDR3 spans 15 residues. The CDR3 coding sequence is TGCGCCAGCAGCCAAGGCCCCGGACAAAACACTGAAGCTTTCTTT. This sequence encodes CASSQGPGQNTEAFF.

This clonotype was counted ten times or more. The chain carries TRBV6-5 and TRBJ1-1, with a possible D match to TRBD1 (6 bases). The CDR3 length is 13 residues. V was shortened by 2 bases and J by 7 bases, with 11 bases between the two germline ends. CDR1 and CDR2 from the germline V gene are MNHEY and SVGAGI. The CDR3 protein is CASSYGQPNEAFF. The CDR3 coding sequence is TGTGCCAGCAGTTACGGACAGCCGAATGAAGCTTTCTTT.

This clonotype was seen ten or more times. The chain combines TRBV27 with TRBJ2-7; no reliable D call. Germline CDR1 and CDR2: MNHEY and SMNVEV (reference sequence). V was shortened by 6 bases and J by 1 base, with 13 bases between the two germline ends. CDR3 length equals 14 residues. The CDR3 DNA follows: TGTGCCAGCAGGGTGACATCAGCTTCCTACGAGCAGTACTTC. This sequence encodes CASRVTSASYEQYF.

This clonotype appeared once. The V and J genes are TRBV7-6 and TRBJ2-2; D remains ambiguous. CDR3 length: 15 amino acids. Trimming left V 4 bases short and J 6 bases short, with 15 bases between. Germline assignment: CDR1 SGHVS and CDR2 FNYEAQ. The CDR3 is CASSSHDKSAGELFF. CDR3 DNA: TGTGCCAGCAGCTCCCACGATAAAAGCGCCGGGGAGCTGTTTTTT.

This clonotype was found many times. The chain uses TRBV7-2 and TRBJ1-5, with D tentatively TRBD1 (6 bases). V was cut by 1 base and J by 0 bases, with 7 bases left in between. The CDR3 contains 15 residues. Germline V gives CDR1 SGHTA, CDR2 FQGNSA. The chain's CDR3 is CASSLGTASNQPQHF. The CDR3 nucleotides read TGTGCCAGCAGCTTAGGGACAGCTAGCAATCAGCCCCAGCATTTT.

In the case of this clonotype: A much larger clone is a single base away; this may be a read error. The rearrangement links TRBV12-3 or TRBV12-4 to TRBJ2-1; possible D gene TRBD2, 6 bases. Trimming cost V 3 bases and J 9 bases, with 15 bases left between them. This CDR3 contains 14 residues. This CDR3 is CASSLGTPGSEQFF. The CDR3 DNA follows: TGTGCCAGCAGTTTGGGGACCCCCGGGAGTGAGCAGTTCTTC.

This clonotype was seen ten or more times. The CDR3 DNA reads as TGTGCCAGCAGTTTTCGGGGGCGGGATGAAGCTTTCTTT. This gives the protein CASSFRGRDEAFF. The genes are TRBV28 and TRBJ1-1; D is perhaps TRBD1 (6 bases). In germline, CDR1 is MDHEN, CDR2 SYDVKM. This CDR3 has 13 amino acids. Deletions cut 3 bases from V and 7 bases from J, with 12 bases between.

This clonotype has at least ten counts. The rearrangement links TRBV20-1 to TRBJ2-3, with TRBD2 as a possible D gene (6 bases). Germline values: CDR1 DFQATT, CDR2 SNEGSKA (reference sequence). V lost 0 bases and J 2 bases, leaving 18 bases between the germline ends. This CDR3 contains 17 residues. The CDR3 region has the DNA TGCAGTGCTAGAGATTTCAGGCGGGAATCAACCACAGATACGCAGTATTTT. The encoded protein is CSARDFRRESTTDTQYF.

The chain employs TRBV20-1 and TRBJ1-5; perhaps TRBD1 as D (5 bases). Per germline, CDR1 DFQATT and CDR2 SNEGSKA (reference sequence). The CDR3 extends over 16 amino acids. V was shortened by 0 bases and J by 6 bases, with 18 bases between the two germline ends. The CDR3 is CSAREGTPGPGQPQHF. The CDR3, as DNA: TGCAGTGCTAGAGAAGGCACGCCGGGGCCTGGTCAGCCCCAGCATTTT.

This clonotype occurred many times. The rearrangement uses TRBV12-3 or TRBV12-4 and TRBJ1-5; D is undetermined. The CDR3 extends over 13 amino acids. V was cut by 6 bases and J by 7 bases, with 13 bases left in between. Written as DNA, the CDR3 is TGTGCCAGCAGCAAGACCCACCAGCAGCCCCAGCATTTT. Amino acids: CASSKTHQQPQHF.

The chain recombines TRBV7-2 with TRBJ2-1; D is possibly TRBD2 (6 bases). Looked up from germline, CDR1 is SGHTA and CDR2 is FQGNSA. The CDR3 spans 16 residues. The V gene lost 6 bases and the J gene lost 8 bases, with 23 bases spanning the gap. The CDR3 loop is CASRMSGTSRVHEQFF. The CDR3 bases are TGTGCCAGCAGGATGAGTGGTACTAGCCGGGTGCATGAGCAGTTCTTC.

This clonotype was seen ten or more times. V is TRBV28 and J is TRBJ1-3; 7 bases align to TRBD1. Germline V CDR1 and CDR2: MDHEN, SYDVKM. V lost 5 bases and J lost 1; bases outside the gene matches: 14. The CDR3 contains 18 residues. The CDR3 loop reads CASSPRGQWVDSGNTIYF. The CDR3 nucleotides read TGTGCCAGCAGTCCAAGGGGACAGTGGGTGGATTCTGGAAACACCATATATTTT.

The J gene is TRBJ2-7, the V gene TRBV27; 7 bases line up with TRBD2. V shed 9 bases and J 5 bases; nucleotides not matched to a gene: 13. The V gene's germline CDR1 is MNHEY and CDR2 SMNVEV (reference sequence). The CDR3 spans 14 residues. The CDR3 sequence is CASAMGGSRNEQYF. CDR3 nucleotides: TGTGCCAGTGCGATGGGCGGGAGCCGGAACGAGCAGTACTTC.

In its sample, this clonotype was seen many times. The genes are TRBV6-2 or TRBV6-3 and TRBJ2-5; D is unclear. Germline CDR1 reads MNHEY; CDR2 reads SVGEGT. This CDR3 is built from 15 residues. Trimming took off 3 bases at V and 5 bases at J, with 16 bases between the two ends. In DNA form, the CDR3 reads TGTGCCAGCAGTTATGGCGGACCCCCGAGGGAGACCCAGTACTTC. It codes for CASSYGGPPRETQYF.

This clonotype came up many times. V is TRBV28 and J is TRBJ1-1, with TRBD1 matching over 11 bases. CDR3 length equals 15 residues. The germline V gene has CDR1 MDHEN and CDR2 SYDVKM. Trimming cost V 2 bases and J 7 bases; bases outside gene matches: 6. Here the CDR3 DNA reads TGTGCCAGCAGTTTAAGGGGGGGGACAGGGGGTGAAGCTTTCTTT. It encodes CASSLRGGTGGEAFF.

This clonotype was counted at least ten times. This chain links TRBV20-1 with TRBJ2-3, with D possibly matching TRBD2 (7 bases). From germline, CDR1 is DFQATT and CDR2 SNEGSKA (reference sequence). CDR3 size: 11 residues. The ends were cut back, 6 bases at V and 4 bases at J, with 8 bases in the middle. In DNA form, the CDR3 reads TGCAGTGCGGGGGGGCCAGATACGCAGTATTTT. Translated: CSAGGPDTQYF.

This clonotype was seen many times. This rearrangement joins TRBV12-5 to TRBJ2-1; possible D gene TRBD2, 5 bases. The CDR3 totals 13 residues. Germline lookup yields CDR1 LGHNT and CDR2 FRNRAP. The V and J ends lost 6 bases and 8 bases respectively, with 14 bases between them. CDR3 amino acids: CASGTTSFYEQFF. The CDR3, as DNA: TGTGCTAGTGGAACTACTAGTTTTTATGAGCAGTTCTTC.

At least ten counts were recorded for this clonotype. The rearrangement links TRBV29-1 to TRBJ2-1; D call uncertain. Trimming removed 1 base at V and 5 bases at J, with 9 bases between. The CDR3 extends over 13 amino acids. Germline V gene sequence: CDR1 SQVTM, CDR2 ANQGSEA. The CDR3: CSVEGLVNNEQFF. CDR3 DNA: TGCAGCGTTGAAGGCCTAGTTAACAATGAGCAGTTCTTC.

The sample holds many counts of this clonotype. This chain links TRBV15 with TRBJ2-2; the D is unclear. Germline CDR1 and CDR2: LNHNV and YYDKDF (reference sequence). This CDR3 has 11 residues. The V end was cut by 2 bases, the J end by 8 bases, with 3 bases between. CDR3 amino acids: CATSRMGELFF. The DNA for the CDR3 is TGTGCCACCAGCAGAATGGGGGAGCTGTTTTTT.

The sample holds many counts of this clonotype. This chain links TRBV11-3 with TRBJ2-1; 7 bases align to TRBD1. The germline V gene has CDR1 SGHNT and CDR2 YENEEA. V was clipped by 2 bases and J by 7 bases; unmatched bases: 5. The CDR3 runs 14 residues. The CDR3 DNA sequence: TGTGCCAGCAGCTTAAAGGACAGGCGTAATGAGCAGTTCTTC. It specifies CASSLKDRRNEQFF.

This clonotype was seen repeatedly, ten times or more. The chain recombines TRBV4-1 with TRBJ2-5, with TRBD2 matching over 7 bases. The CDR3 spans 17 residues. Trimming took 3 bases from V and 3 from J; bases not matched to a gene: 13. From germline, CDR1 is MGHRA and CDR2 YSYEKL. The CDR3 here is CASSQDPAGGLEETQYF. CDR3 nucleotide sequence: TGCGCCAGCAGCCAGGACCCCGCCGGGGGGTTAGAAGAGACCCAGTACTTC.